Described below is a single TCR beta chain sequence and its context. The data were taken from a study of identical twins. Trimming pared 1 base from V and 6 bases from J, leaving 9 bases between. CDR3 length: 13 residues. Looked up from germline, CDR1 is SGHVS and CDR2 is FNYEAQ. A single record per CDR3 protein comes from TCRdb applying MiXCR to the 5' RACE reads. The sample has about 810,000 distinct CDR3 sequences; over 9% are singletons. This sample was also put to use in a study of yellow fever vaccine responses in identical twins. That study adds: Twins' vaccine T cell responses reportedly seemed partly convergent and partly personalized.

Sequencing was performed on PBMCs. The chain employs TRBV7-6 and TRBJ2-5; either TRBD1 or TRBD2 may supply D (5 bases each). This receptor was taken from a woman aged 18-29 years in good health. The CDR3 bases are TGTGCCAGCAGCTTAGGGCAGGGACAGACCCAGTACTTC. It encodes CASSLGQGQTQYF.